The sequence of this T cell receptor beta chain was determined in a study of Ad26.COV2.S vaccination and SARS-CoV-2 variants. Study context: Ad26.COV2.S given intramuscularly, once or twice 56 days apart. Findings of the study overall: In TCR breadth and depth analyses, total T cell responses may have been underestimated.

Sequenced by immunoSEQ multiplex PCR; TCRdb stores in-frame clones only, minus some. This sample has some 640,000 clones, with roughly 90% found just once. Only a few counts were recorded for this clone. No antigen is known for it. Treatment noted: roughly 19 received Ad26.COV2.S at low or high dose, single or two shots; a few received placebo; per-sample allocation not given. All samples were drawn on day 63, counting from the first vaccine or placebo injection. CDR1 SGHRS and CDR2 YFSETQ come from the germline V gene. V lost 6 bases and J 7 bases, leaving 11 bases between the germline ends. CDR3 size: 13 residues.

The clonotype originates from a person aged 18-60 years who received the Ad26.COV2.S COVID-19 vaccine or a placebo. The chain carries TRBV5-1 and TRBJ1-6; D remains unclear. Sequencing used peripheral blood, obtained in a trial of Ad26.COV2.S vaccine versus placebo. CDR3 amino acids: CASTQSVNSPLHF. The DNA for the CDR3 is TGCGCCAGCACCCAGTCAGTCAATTCACCCCTCCACTTT.